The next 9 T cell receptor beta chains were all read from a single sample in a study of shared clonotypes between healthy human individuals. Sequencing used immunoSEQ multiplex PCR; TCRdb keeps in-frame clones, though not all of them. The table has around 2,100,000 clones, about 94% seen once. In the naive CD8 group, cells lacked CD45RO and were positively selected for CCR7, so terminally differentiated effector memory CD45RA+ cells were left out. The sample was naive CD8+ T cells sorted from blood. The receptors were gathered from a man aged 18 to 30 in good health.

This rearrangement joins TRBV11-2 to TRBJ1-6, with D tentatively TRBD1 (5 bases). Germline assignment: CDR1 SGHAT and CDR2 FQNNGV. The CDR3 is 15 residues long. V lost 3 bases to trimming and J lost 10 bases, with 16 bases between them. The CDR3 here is CASSLGGGPLSPLHF. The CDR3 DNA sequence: TGTGCCAGCAGCTTGGGCGGGGGACCTCTCTCACCCCTCCACTTT. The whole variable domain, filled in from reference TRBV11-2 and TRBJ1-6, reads EAGVAQSPRYKIIEKRQSVAFWCNPISGHATLYWYQQILGQGPKLLIQFQNNGVVDDSQLPKDRFSAERLKGVDSTLKIQPAKLEDSAVYLCASSLGGGPLSPLHFGNGTRLTVT.

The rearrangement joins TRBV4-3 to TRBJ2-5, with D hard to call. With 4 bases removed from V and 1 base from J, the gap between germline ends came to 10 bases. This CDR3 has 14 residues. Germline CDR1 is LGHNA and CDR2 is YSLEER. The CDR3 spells CASSPLLGQETQYF. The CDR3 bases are TGCGCCAGCAGCCCCCTTTTAGGCCAAGAGACCCAGTACTTC.

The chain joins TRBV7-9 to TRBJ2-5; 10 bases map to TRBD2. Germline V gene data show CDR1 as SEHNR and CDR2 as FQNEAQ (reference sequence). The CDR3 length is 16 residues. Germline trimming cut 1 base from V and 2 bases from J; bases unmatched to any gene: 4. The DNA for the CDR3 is TGTGCCAGCAGCTTAGAACTAGCGGGGATTCAAGAGACCCAGTACTTC. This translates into CASSLELAGIQETQYF.

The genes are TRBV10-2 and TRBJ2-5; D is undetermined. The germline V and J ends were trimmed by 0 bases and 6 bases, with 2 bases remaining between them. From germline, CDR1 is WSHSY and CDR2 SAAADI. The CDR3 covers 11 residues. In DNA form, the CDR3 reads TGCGCCAGCAGTGAGTCGCAGACCCAGTACTTC. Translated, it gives CASSESQTQYF.

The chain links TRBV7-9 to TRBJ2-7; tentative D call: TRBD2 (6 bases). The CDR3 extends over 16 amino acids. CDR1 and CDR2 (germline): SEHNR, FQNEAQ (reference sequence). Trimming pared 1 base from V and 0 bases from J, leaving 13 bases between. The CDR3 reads CASSLVPAGSSYEQYF. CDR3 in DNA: TGTGCCAGCAGCTTAGTGCCAGCGGGCAGCTCCTACGAGCAGTACTTC.

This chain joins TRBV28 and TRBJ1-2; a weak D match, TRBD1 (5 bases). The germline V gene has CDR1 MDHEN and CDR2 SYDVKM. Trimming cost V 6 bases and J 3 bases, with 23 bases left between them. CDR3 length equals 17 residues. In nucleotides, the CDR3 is TGTGCCAGCAGCGCAGCAACCTTAGCGCAGGGTGACTATGGCTACACCTTC. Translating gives CASSAATLAQGDYGYTF.

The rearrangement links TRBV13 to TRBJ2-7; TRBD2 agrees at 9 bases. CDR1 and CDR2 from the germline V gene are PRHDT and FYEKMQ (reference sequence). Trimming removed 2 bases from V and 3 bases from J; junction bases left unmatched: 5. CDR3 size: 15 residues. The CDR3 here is CASSLRWREGYEQYF. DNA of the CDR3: TGTGCCAGCAGCTTACGGTGGCGGGAGGGCTACGAGCAGTACTTC.

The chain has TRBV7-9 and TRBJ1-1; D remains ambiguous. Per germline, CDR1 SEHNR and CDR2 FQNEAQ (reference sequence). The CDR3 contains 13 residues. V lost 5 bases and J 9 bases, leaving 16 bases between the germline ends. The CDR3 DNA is TGTGCCAGCAGCAGATCCGAACAGCTGAAAGCTTTCTTT. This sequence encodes CASSRSEQLKAFF.

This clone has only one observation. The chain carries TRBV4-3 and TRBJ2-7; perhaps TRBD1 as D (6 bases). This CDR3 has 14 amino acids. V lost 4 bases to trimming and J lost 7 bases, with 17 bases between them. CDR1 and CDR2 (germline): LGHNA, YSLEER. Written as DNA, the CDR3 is TGCGCCAGCAGCCCCGGGACACCTGGGGGAGAGCAGTACTTC. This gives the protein CASSPGTPGGEQYF.